The text below deals with one T cell receptor beta chain. This clone was seen only once. Its antigen target is currently unknown. Base quality data are lacking; no much larger clone is found one base away. The junction shows trimming of 1 base on V and 3 bases on J, and the gene matches do not reach 5 bases of it. The CDR3 contains 15 residues, cysteine and phenylalanine counted. The retained sequence is limited to the CDR3, 45 bases, with the frame set at the first base. From a lookup of the germline V gene (reference sequence), CDR1 and CDR2 are GTSNPN and SVGIG. The data derive from a study of control samples from healthy donors and cancer patients (TCRdb year 2020). The library was generated by the immunoSEQ multiplex PCR assay. The source is immuneACCESS, and TCRdb retained only in-frame sequences with V and J called. Part of the clones is not carried over; for the studies checked, unresolved V genes explain less than half of this, and the remainder is unexplained. This sample is represented by under 75,000 clones; roughly 85% of them were singletons. Jointly, the top ten make up roughly 6% of the sample.

The sequencing input was blood. The clonotype was recovered from a man between 35 and 55 years old in good health. The chain is made from TRBV30 and TRBJ1-3; TRBD1 lines up with 8 middle nucleotides. The CDR3 amino acid sequence is: CAWSADRGHGNTIYF. The nucleotides read TGTGCCTGGAGTGCAGACAGGGGACATGGAAACACCATATATTTT.